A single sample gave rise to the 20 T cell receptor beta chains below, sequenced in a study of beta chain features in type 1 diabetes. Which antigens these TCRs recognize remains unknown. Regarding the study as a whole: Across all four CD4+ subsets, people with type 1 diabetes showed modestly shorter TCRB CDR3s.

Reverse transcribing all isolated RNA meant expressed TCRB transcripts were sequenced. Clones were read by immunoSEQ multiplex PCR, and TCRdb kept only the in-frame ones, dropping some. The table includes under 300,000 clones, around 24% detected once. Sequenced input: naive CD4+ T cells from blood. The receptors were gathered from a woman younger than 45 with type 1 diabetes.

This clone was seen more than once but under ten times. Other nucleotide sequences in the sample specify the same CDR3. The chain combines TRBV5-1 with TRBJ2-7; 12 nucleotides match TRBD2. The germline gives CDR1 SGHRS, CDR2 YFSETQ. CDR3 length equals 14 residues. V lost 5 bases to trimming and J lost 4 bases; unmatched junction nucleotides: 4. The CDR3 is CASSSGTSGYEQYF. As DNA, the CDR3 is TGCGCCAGCAGTTCCGGGACTAGCGGGTACGAGCAGTACTTC.

The CDR3: CASSLAQGIQPQHF. In nucleotides, the CDR3 is TGTGCCAGCAGCTTAGCACAGGGAATCCAGCCCCAGCATTTT. The chain carries TRBV7-2 and TRBJ1-5; perhaps TRBD1 as D (6 bases). V was cut by 0 bases and J by 7 bases, with 10 bases left in between. Looked up from germline, CDR1 is SGHTA and CDR2 is FQGNSA. The CDR3 is 14 residues long.

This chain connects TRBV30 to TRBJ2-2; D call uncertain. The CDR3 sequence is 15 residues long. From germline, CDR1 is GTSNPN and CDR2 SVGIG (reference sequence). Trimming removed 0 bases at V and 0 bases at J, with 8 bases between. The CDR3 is CAWSVRSANTGELFF. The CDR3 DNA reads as TGTGCCTGGAGTGTACGAAGCGCGAACACCGGGGAGCTGTTTTTT.

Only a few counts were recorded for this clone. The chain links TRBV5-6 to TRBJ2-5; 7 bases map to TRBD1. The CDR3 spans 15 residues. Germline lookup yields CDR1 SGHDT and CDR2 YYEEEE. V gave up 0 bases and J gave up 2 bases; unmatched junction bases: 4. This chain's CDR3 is CASSLVGTVQETQYF. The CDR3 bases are TGTGCCAGCAGCTTGGTAGGGACAGTTCAAGAGACCCAGTACTTC.

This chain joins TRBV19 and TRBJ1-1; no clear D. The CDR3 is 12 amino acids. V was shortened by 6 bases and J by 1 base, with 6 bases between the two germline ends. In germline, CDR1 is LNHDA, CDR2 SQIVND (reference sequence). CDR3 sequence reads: CASRHWNTEAFF. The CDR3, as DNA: TGTGCCAGTAGGCACTGGAACACTGAAGCTTTCTTT. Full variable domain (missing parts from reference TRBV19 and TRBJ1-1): DGGITQSPKYLFRKEGQNVTLSCEQNLNHDAMYWYRQDPGQGLRLIYYSQIVNDFQKGDIAEGYSVSREKKESFPLTVTSAQKNPTAFYLCASRHWNTEAFFGQGTRLTVV.

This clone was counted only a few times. The CDR3 DNA reads TGTGCCAGTAGTACGGGGTTGAGACAGCCCCAGCATTTT. It translates to CASSTGLRQPQHF. The chain carries TRBV19 and TRBJ1-5; D not certain. The CDR3 totals 13 residues. The ends were cut back, 4 bases at V and 7 bases at J, with 11 bases in the middle. In germline, CDR1 is LNHDA, CDR2 SQIVND (reference sequence). Full variable domain (outside the CDR3, taken from reference TRBV19 and TRBJ1-5): DGGITQSPKYLFRKEGQNVTLSCEQNLNHDAMYWYRQDPGQGLRLIYYSQIVNDFQKGDIAEGYSVSREKKESFPLTVTSAQKNPTAFYLCASSTGLRQPQHFGDGTRLSIL.

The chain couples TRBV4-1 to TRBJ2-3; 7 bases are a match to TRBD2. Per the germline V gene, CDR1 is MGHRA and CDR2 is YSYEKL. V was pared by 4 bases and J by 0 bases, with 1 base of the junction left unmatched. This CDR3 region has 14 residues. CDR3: CASSRRGSTDTQYF. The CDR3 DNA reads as TGCGCCAGCAGCCGGCGGGGGAGCACAGATACGCAGTATTTT.

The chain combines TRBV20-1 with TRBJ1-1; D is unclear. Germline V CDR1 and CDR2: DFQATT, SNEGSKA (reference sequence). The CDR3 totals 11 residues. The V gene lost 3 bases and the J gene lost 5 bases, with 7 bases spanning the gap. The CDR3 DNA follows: TGCAGTGCTAGCGGGAGAACTGAAGCTTTCTTT. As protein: CSASGRTEAFF.

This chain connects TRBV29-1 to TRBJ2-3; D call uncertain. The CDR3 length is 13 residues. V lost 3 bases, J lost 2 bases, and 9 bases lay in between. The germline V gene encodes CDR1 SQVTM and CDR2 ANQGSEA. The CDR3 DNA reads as TGCAGCGTTGACAGAGGTCCCACAGATACGCAGTATTTT. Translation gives CSVDRGPTDTQYF.

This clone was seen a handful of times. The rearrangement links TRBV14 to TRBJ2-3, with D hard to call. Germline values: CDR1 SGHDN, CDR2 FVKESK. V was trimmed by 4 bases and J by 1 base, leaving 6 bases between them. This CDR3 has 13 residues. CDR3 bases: TGTGCCAGCAGCCTCCCTGGCACAGATACGCAGTATTTT. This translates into CASSLPGTDTQYF.

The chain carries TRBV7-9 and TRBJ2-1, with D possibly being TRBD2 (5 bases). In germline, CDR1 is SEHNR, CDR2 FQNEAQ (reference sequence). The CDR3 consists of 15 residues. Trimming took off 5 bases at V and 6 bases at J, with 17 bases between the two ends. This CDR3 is CASSLRRSGFNEQFF. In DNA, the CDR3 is TGTGCCAGCAGCCTCCGTCGGAGCGGTTTCAATGAGCAGTTCTTC.

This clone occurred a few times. The CDR3 here is CARQTGAGNEQFF. Here the CDR3 DNA reads TGTGCCAGACAAACAGGGGCAGGCAATGAGCAGTTCTTC. V usage is TRBV21-1 and J usage is TRBJ2-1; the DNA was not compared with TRBD1, the D call given in the table. TRBV21-1 is a recognized pseudogene. The CDR3 runs 13 residues.

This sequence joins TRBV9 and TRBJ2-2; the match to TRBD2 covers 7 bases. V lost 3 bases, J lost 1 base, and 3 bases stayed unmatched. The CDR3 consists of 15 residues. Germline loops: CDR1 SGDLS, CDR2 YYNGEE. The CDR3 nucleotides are TGTGCCAGCAGCGGGGGGGGGTTGAACACCGGGGAGCTGTTTTTT. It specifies CASSGGGLNTGELFF.

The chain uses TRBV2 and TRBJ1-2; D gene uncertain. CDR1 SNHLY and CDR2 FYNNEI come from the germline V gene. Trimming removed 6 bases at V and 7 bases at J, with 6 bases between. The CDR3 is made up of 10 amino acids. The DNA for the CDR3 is TGTGCCAGCAGGGCCGCTGGCTACACCTTC. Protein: CASRAAGYTF.

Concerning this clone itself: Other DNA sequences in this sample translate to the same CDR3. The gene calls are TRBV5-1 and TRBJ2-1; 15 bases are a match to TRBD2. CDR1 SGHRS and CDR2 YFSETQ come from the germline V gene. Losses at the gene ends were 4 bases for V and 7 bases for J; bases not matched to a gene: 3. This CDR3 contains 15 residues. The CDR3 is CASSVGLAGGNEQFF. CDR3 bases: TGCGCCAGCAGCGTTGGACTAGCGGGGGGGAATGAGCAGTTCTTC. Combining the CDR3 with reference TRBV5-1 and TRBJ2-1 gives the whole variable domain KAGVTQTPRYLIKTRGQQVTLSCSPISGHRSVSWYQQTPGQGLQFLFEYFSETQRNKGNFPGRFSGRQFSNSRSEMNVSTLELGDSALYLCASSVGLAGGNEQFFGPGTRLTVL.

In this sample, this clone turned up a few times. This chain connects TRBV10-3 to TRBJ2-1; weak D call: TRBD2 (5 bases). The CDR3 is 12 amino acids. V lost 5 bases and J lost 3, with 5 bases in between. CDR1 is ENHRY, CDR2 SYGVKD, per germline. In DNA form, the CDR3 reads TGTGCCATCAGTCGGGACTACAATGAGCAGTTCTTC. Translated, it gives CAISRDYNEQFF.

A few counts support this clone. The CDR3 loop is CAWSPPGLRHNEQFF. The CDR3, as DNA: TGTGCCTGGAGTCCGCCGGGACTACGGCACAATGAGCAGTTCTTC. The chain uses TRBV30 and TRBJ2-1, with 7 bases fitting TRBD2. In germline, CDR1 is GTSNPN, CDR2 SVGIG (reference sequence). Unmatched junction bases numbered 9, after V lost 2 bases and J lost 5 bases. The CDR3 covers 15 residues. Filled out from reference TRBV30 and TRBJ2-1, the complete variable domain reads SQTIHQWPATLVQPVGSPLSLECTVEGTSNPNLYWYRQAAGRGLQLLFYSVGIGQISSEVPQNLSASRPQDRQFILSSKKLLLSDSGFYLCAWSPPGLRHNEQFFGPGTRLTVL.

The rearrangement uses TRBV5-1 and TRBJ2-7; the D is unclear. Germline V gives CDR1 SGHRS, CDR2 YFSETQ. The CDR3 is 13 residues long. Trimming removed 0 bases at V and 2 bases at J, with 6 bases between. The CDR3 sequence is CASSLALTYEQYF. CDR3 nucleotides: TGCGCCAGCAGCTTGGCCCTAACCTACGAGCAGTACTTC.

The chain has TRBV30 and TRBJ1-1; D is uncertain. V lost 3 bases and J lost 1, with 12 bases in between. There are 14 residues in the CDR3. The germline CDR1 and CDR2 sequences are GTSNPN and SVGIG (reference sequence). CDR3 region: CAWRNPYKNTEAFF. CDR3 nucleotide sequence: TGTGCCTGGAGAAATCCTTACAAGAACACTGAAGCTTTCTTT.

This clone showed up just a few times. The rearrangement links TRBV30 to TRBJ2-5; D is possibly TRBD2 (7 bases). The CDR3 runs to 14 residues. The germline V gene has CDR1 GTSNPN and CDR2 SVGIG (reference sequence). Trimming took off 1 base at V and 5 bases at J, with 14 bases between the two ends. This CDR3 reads CAWSGTRGGETQYF. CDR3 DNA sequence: TGTGCCTGGAGTGGGACTAGGGGGGGGGAGACCCAGTACTTC. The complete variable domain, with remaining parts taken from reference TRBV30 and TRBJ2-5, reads SQTIHQWPATLVQPVGSPLSLECTVEGTSNPNLYWYRQAAGRGLQLLFYSVGIGQISSEVPQNLSASRPQDRQFILSSKKLLLSDSGFYLCAWSGTRGGETQYFGPGTRLLVL.